A selection of T cell receptor beta chains follows, all from one sample in a study of shared clonotypes between healthy human individuals. Produced via immunoSEQ multiplex PCR; TCRdb's table is partial and in-frame only. The table records around 2.3 million clones, 90% to 96% of them present only once. What was sequenced was naive CD4+ T cells sorted from blood. The receptors stem from a man in his late teens or twenties in good health. CDR3s include the opening cysteine and the closing phenylalanine or tryptophan. The order of the fields is J gene, D gene, clone size, V gene, CDR3 protein, CDR3 DNA. D genes are given only for firm matches. Clone size is given for some rows only: seen once, a few or many times, or a class if the clone is expanded.

j_gene: TRBJ1-1
d_gene: NA
abundance: NA
v_gene: TRBV7-9
CDR3aa: CASSLSQGSAFF
CDR3nt: TGTGCCAGCAGCTTATCACAGGGTTCAGCTTTCTTT

j_gene: TRBJ1-1
d_gene: NA
abundance: NA
v_gene: TRBV6-5
CDR3aa: CASNPPPGGTEAFF
CDR3nt: TGTGCCAGCAATCCTCCTCCGGGGGGCACTGAAGCTTTCTTT

j_gene: TRBJ2-7
d_gene: TRBD1
abundance: NA
v_gene: TRBV5-8
CDR3aa: CASSLLGGAGQYF
CDR3nt: TGTGCCAGCAGCTTGCTAGGGGGCGCGGGGCAGTACTTC

j_gene: TRBJ1-1
d_gene: NA
abundance: NA
v_gene: TRBV11-2
CDR3aa: CASSLILENTEAFF
CDR3nt: TGTGCCAGCAGCTTGATTTTGGAAAACACTGAAGCTTTCTTT

j_gene: TRBJ2-7
d_gene: TRBD2
abundance: NA
v_gene: TRBV19
CDR3aa: CASSETAGGRSYEQYF
CDR3nt: TGTGCCAGTAGTGAGACAGCGGGAGGGCGGTCCTACGAGCAGTACTTC

j_gene: TRBJ2-3
d_gene: NA
abundance: NA
v_gene: TRBV7-2
CDR3aa: CASSLMSQGSRDTQYF
CDR3nt: TGTGCCAGCAGCTTAATGTCTCAGGGTTCCCGAGATACGCAGTATTTT

j_gene: TRBJ2-2
d_gene: TRBD1
abundance: NA
v_gene: TRBV29-1
CDR3aa: CSVYRGPTGELFF
CDR3nt: TGCAGCGTCTACAGGGGTCCTACCGGGGAGCTGTTTTTT

j_gene: TRBJ2-5
d_gene: NA
abundance: NA
v_gene: TRBV29-1
CDR3aa: CSVEGRHSSETQYF
CDR3nt: TGCAGCGTTGAAGGACGCCACAGTTCGGAGACCCAGTACTTC

j_gene: TRBJ2-5
d_gene: NA
abundance: NA
v_gene: TRBV7-2
CDR3aa: CASRLRGETQYF
CDR3nt: TGTGCCAGCAGGCTAAGGGGAGAGACCCAGTACTTC

j_gene: TRBJ1-5
d_gene: NA
abundance: once
v_gene: TRBV6-1
CDR3aa: CASSEAIDARNQPQHF
CDR3nt: TGTGCCAGCAGTGAAGCGATTGACGCGCGCAATCAGCCCCAGCATTTT

j_gene: TRBJ2-3
d_gene: NA
abundance: NA
v_gene: TRBV6-1
CDR3aa: CATETRADTQYF
CDR3nt: TGTGCCACTGAAACGCGAGCAGATACGCAGTATTTT

j_gene: TRBJ1-2
d_gene: TRBD1
abundance: NA
v_gene: TRBV6-5
CDR3aa: CASSYLGQRNYGYTF
CDR3nt: TGTGCCAGCAGTTACTTGGGACAGCGAAACTATGGCTACACCTTC

j_gene: TRBJ2-3
d_gene: NA
abundance: NA
v_gene: TRBV5-1
CDR3aa: CASSPRAGPSTDTQYF
CDR3nt: TGCGCCAGCAGCCCCCGGGCGGGGCCTAGCACAGATACGCAGTATTTT

j_gene: TRBJ2-1
d_gene: NA
abundance: NA
v_gene: TRBV9
CDR3aa: CASSVAGSTYNEQFF
CDR3nt: TGTGCCAGCAGCGTAGCGGGCAGCACCTACAATGAGCAGTTCTTC

j_gene: TRBJ2-7
d_gene: NA
abundance: once
v_gene: TRBV5-4
CDR3aa: CASSFERGSYEQYF
CDR3nt: TGTGCCAGCAGCTTTGAAAGGGGGTCCTACGAGCAGTACTTC

j_gene: TRBJ2-3
d_gene: TRBD1
abundance: NA
v_gene: TRBV19
CDR3aa: CASSMPGQGWWAQYF
CDR3nt: TGTGCCAGTAGTATGCCGGGACAGGGGTGGTGGGCGCAGTATTTT

j_gene: TRBJ1-5
d_gene: NA
abundance: NA
v_gene: TRBV5-6
CDR3aa: CASSRFNRVGNQPQHF
CDR3nt: TGTGCCAGCAGCCGATTCAACAGGGTCGGCAATCAGCCCCAGCATTTT

j_gene: TRBJ2-5
d_gene: NA
abundance: NA
v_gene: TRBV4-3
CDR3aa: CASSQDPPPRAGSYETQYF
CDR3nt: TGCGCCAGCAGCCAAGATCCCCCTCCCCGGGCAGGGAGTTACGAGACCCAGTACTTC